This TCR beta chain was retrieved from a study of patients and donors after allogeneic stem cell transplantation. CDR3 length: 15 residues. V lost 6 bases, J lost 4 bases, and 9 bases stayed unmatched. MiXCR, applied by TCRdb to the RT-PCR reads, yields one record per CDR3 protein. The table includes some 880,000 distinct CDR3 sequences, more than 15% detected once. The chain has TRBV12-3 or TRBV12-4 and TRBJ2-3; 8 bases line up with TRBD1. The sequenced sample was blood, either unsorted or a sorted T cell fraction (not recorded which). The clonotype comes from a human donor who was either an allogeneic HSCT recipient or a stem cell or donor lymphocyte infusion donor (not recorded which). It is not recorded whose cells these are; they may come from a transplant donor. The CDR3 sequence: CASSHTRQGSDTQYF. For the CDR3, the DNA is TGTGCCAGCAGCCATACCAGACAGGGGTCAGATACGCAGTATTTT.